This T cell receptor (beta chain) was identified during a study of blood T cell repertoires in COVID-19. Study as a whole: Samples taken during acute and convalescent COVID-19 were collected in the United States, Italy and Spain. T cells, B-cell-depleted T cells, or PBMCs provided the cDNA or gDNA that served as material.

From germline, CDR1 is SGHTA and CDR2 FQGNSA. V lost 1 base and J lost 7, with 16 bases in between. The length of the CDR3 is 15 residues. In the study's own analysis: Cell counts per sample came from amplifying reference gene primers. Only in-frame clones appear in the TCRdb table, and some are missing; sequencing was by immunoSEQ multiplex PCR. The V and J calls and clone size are taken from that table; D and trimming were inferred from the DNA. The sample carries 84,000 or so clones, around four fifths recorded once. The source of this sequence is a man aged 80 or over with active or convalescent COVID-19. This sequence joins TRBV7-2 and TRBJ1-1; a weak D match, TRBD1 (6 bases). Sequencing input: peripheral blood. The CDR3 DNA reads TGTGCCAGCAGCTTAGTTTGGGGGCGATTAAGTGAAGCTTTCTTT. This sequence encodes CASSLVWGRLSEAFF.